The 14 T cell receptor beta chains reported below all come from one sample, sequenced in a study of spatial heterogeneity in lung cancer. Time point: sample taken at primary tumor resection. From tumor, nontumor lung or frozen PBMC, whole RNA was taken unsorted for sequencing. TCRdb recomputed calls from the 5' RACE reads with MiXCR, one row per CDR3 protein. The data contain 7,500 to 9,500 distinct CDR3 sequences, about 8.3% of them seen just once; the ten biggest clones take up 25% to 30%. The sample consisted of PBMCs, taken at surgery. The source is a female donor with early-stage non-small cell lung cancer.

This clonotype appeared many times. The V and J genes are TRBV5-5 and TRBJ2-1; 11 nucleotides align to TRBD1. V shed 5 bases and J 4 bases; nucleotides not matched to a gene: 5. CDR1 and CDR2 from the germline V gene are SGHKS and YYEKEE (reference sequence). CDR3 length equals 15 residues. The CDR3 reads CASSDRDRGYNEQFF. The DNA of the CDR3 is TGTGCCAGCAGTGATCGGGACAGGGGGTACAATGAGCAGTTCTTC.

This clonotype was detected ten times or more. The chain combines TRBV6-5 with TRBJ1-4; D is uncertain. The V end lost 1 base, the J end lost 5 bases, and 5 bases lay between the germline ends. The CDR3 totals 13 residues. Germline CDR1 and CDR2: MNHEY and SVGAGI. The CDR3 reads CASSYWQNEKLFF. The CDR3 nucleotides are TGTGCCAGCAGTTACTGGCAGAATGAAAAACTGTTTTTT.

At least ten counts were recorded for this clonotype. The chain uses TRBV19 and TRBJ2-2; D call uncertain. The CDR3 runs 13 residues. CDR1 is LNHDA, CDR2 SQIVND, per germline (reference sequence). With 6 bases removed from V and 7 bases from J, the gap between germline ends came to 12 bases. CDR3 protein: CASSRNQFGELFF. Written as DNA, the CDR3 is TGTGCCAGTAGCCGGAACCAATTCGGGGAGCTGTTTTTT.

This clonotype was picked up many times. This sequence joins TRBV7-2 and TRBJ1-6; the D is unclear. Germline V CDR1 and CDR2: SGHTA, FQGNSA. CDR3 size: 14 residues. Trimming took off 1 base at V and 6 bases at J, with 7 bases between the two ends. For the CDR3, the DNA is TGTGCCAGCAGCTTAGTACAGAGTAATTCACCCCTCCACTTT. Protein: CASSLVQSNSPLHF.

This clonotype showed up many times. The chain combines TRBV12-3 or TRBV12-4 with TRBJ1-5, with no clear D. The germline V and J ends were trimmed by 2 bases and 2 bases, with 10 bases remaining between them. CDR3 size: 15 residues. The CDR3 region is CASSLSQDGNQPQHF. The CDR3 nucleotides are TGTGCCAGCAGTTTATCCCAGGATGGCAATCAGCCCCAGCATTTT.

This clonotype showed up just a few times. The chain is built from TRBV3-1 and TRBJ2-7; the match to TRBD2 covers 11 bases. Germline V lookup: CDR1 LGHDT, CDR2 YNNKEL (reference sequence). The CDR3 covers 15 residues. V shed 5 bases and J 6 bases; nucleotides not matched to a gene: 9. DNA of the CDR3: TGTGCCAGCAGCTTTAGCGGGAGGGTTCCTAGCGAGCAGTACTTC. It codes for CASSFSGRVPSEQYF.

This clonotype has a count of ten or more. The chain couples TRBV7-6 to TRBJ2-5, with 10 bases that match TRBD2. The CDR3 consists of 16 residues. Germline V gives CDR1 SGHVS, CDR2 FNYEAQ. V gave up 4 bases and J gave up 0 bases; unmatched junction bases: 5. In DNA, the CDR3 is TGTGCCAGCAGCTCGCCAGGACTAGCGGACCAAGAGACCCAGTACTTC. Translated, it gives CASSSPGLADQETQYF.

This clonotype rates as medium-sized (0.01 to 0.1%). The chain recombines TRBV9 with TRBJ2-3; D unclear. Trimming took 2 bases from V and 2 from J, leaving 12 bases between them. In germline, CDR1 is SGDLS, CDR2 YYNGEE. The CDR3 has 15 amino acids. The CDR3 reads CASSVSSVLTDTQYF. As DNA, the CDR3 is TGTGCCAGCAGCGTCTCGAGCGTGCTCACAGATACGCAGTATTTT.

The rearrangement joins TRBV28 to TRBJ2-2; no definite D call. Germline CDR1 MDHEN, CDR2 SYDVKM. The CDR3 has 15 residues. The V gene lost 2 bases and the J gene lost 1 base, with 8 bases spanning the gap. CDR3 sequence: CASSLSLKNTGELFF. The CDR3 DNA sequence: TGTGCCAGCAGTTTAAGCCTAAAGAACACCGGGGAGCTGTTTTTT.

Ten or more counts support this clonotype. V usage is TRBV13 and J usage is TRBJ2-2; D is undetermined. Per the germline V gene, CDR1 is PRHDT and CDR2 is FYEKMQ (reference sequence). V was trimmed by 6 bases and J by 0 bases, leaving 11 bases between them. The length of the CDR3 is 15 residues. In DNA, the CDR3 is TGTGCCAGCAGTGGTGGAAGACCGAACACCGGGGAGCTGTTTTTT. Its translation is CASSGGRPNTGELFF.

The sample holds many counts of this clonotype. The chain couples TRBV28 to TRBJ1-5, with unresolved D. This CDR3 is built from 11 residues. Germline assignment: CDR1 MDHEN and CDR2 SYDVKM. The V end lost 3 bases, the J end lost 5 bases, and 2 bases lay between the germline ends. The CDR3 DNA is TGTGCCAGCAGTTTTCATCAGCCCCAGCATTTT. Protein: CASSFHQPQHF. Together with reference TRBV28 and TRBJ1-5, the CDR3 gives the full variable domain: DVKVTQSSRYLVKRTGEKVFLECVQDMDHENMFWYRQDPGLGLRLIYFSYDVKMKEKGDIPEGYSVSREKKERFSLILESASTNQTSMYLCASSFHQPQHFGDGTRLSIL.

Here the CDR3 DNA reads TGTGCCAGCAGTCGGAGCAATCAGCCCCAGCATTTT. Its protein is CASSRSNQPQHF. This chain connects TRBV12-3 or TRBV12-4 to TRBJ1-5; no clear D. Trimming took off 5 bases at V and 1 base at J, with 3 bases between the two ends. The CDR3 is 12 residues long.

This clonotype was found many times. This chain joins TRBV6-5 and TRBJ2-7; TRBD1 matches at 10 bases. The length of the CDR3 is 16 residues. Per germline, CDR1 MNHEY and CDR2 SVGAGI. Trimming removed 2 bases from V and 6 bases from J; junction bases left unmatched: 10. The CDR3 DNA reads as TGTGCCAGCAGTTACGGGCGGTGGACAGGGGGAAGCGAGCAGTACTTC. It specifies CASSYGRWTGGSEQYF.

This clonotype was seen a handful of times. The J gene is TRBJ1-5, the V gene TRBV2, with TRBD1 as a possible D gene (5 bases). CDR3 size: 16 residues. From germline, CDR1 is SNHLY and CDR2 FYNNEI. Trimming left V 1 base short and J 1 base short, with 11 bases between. CDR3 region: CASSEGGRRSNQPQHF. In nucleotides, the CDR3 is TGTGCCAGCAGTGAAGGGGGACGGCGGAGCAATCAGCCCCAGCATTTT.